The clone carrying this T cell receptor (beta chain) has only one observation. CDR1 SGHRS and CDR2 YFSETQ come from the germline V gene. Trimming cost V 4 bases and J 7 bases, with 16 bases left between them. This CDR3 has 14 amino acids. The data belong to a study of OX40 agonist ivuxolimab in advanced cancers. The method was immunoSEQ multiplex PCR; TCRdb's version includes in-frame clones alone and lacks a portion of them. Of approximately 86,000 clones in the sample, roughly nine tenths were seen once. This chain links TRBV5-1 with TRBJ2-3, with D perhaps TRBD1 or TRBD2 (5 bases each). The sample in question was CD4+ or CD8+ T cells sorted from blood, obtained in a trial of the OX40 agonist ivuxolimab. The TCR originated in an adult with an advanced solid tumor such as melanoma, head and neck, liver or kidney cancer. The CDR3 region is CASSPRDPGNTQYF. CDR3 in DNA: TGCGCCAGCAGCCCCCGGGACCCAGGGAATACGCAGTATTTT.